The clone carrying this T cell receptor (beta chain) is medium-sized (0.01 to 0.1%) by share. Its target is not known. The sample's time point: late sampling 161 to 241 days after vaccination in a few convalescent patients. Noted treatment: roughly 11-day PBMC culture with coronavirus spike peptide pools or control peptides (ViraFEST assay). V lost 3 bases and J lost 6, with 12 bases in between. Germline lookup yields CDR1 SGHTA and CDR2 FQGNSA. This CDR3 contains 13 residues. The data stem from a study of vaccination and CD4 T cells after COVID-19. Once obtained from cultured CD4+ T cells, the DNA was sequenced using the Oncomine TCR Beta short-read assay. TCRdb independently ran MiXCR on the PCR reads; one entry per CDR3 protein. Found here are 20,000 to 30,000 distinct CDR3 sequences, roughly 41% of them singletons; the top ten hold about 4.3%.

Sequenced here: CD4+ T cells from blood, cultured in vitro, sampled about 7 months after SARS-CoV-2 vaccination. The chain carries TRBV7-2 and TRBJ2-7, with a possible D match to TRBD2 (5 bases). This receptor was obtained from a human donor who had recovered from COVID-19. The CDR3 bases are TGTGCCAGCAGCTTCCAGCTAGCCCGCGAGCAGTACTTC. Protein product: CASSFQLAREQYF.